This TCR beta chain came from a study of T cell repertoires in cytomegalovirus infection. TCRdb processed the reads anew with MiXCR; each CDR3 protein has one entry. The sample holds over 150,000 distinct CDR3 sequences; about 17% are singletons and the top ten take roughly a quarter. The CDR3 length is 12 residues. Losses at the gene ends were 6 bases for V and 8 bases for J; bases not matched to a gene: 4. This clonotype originated in a human donor in good health (CMV status not recorded). Some clones in this sample may be carry-over from other donors' samples. The V gene is TRBV12-3 or TRBV12-4, the J gene TRBJ2-1; 7 bases are a match to TRBD1. The sequenced material came from CD8+ T cells from PBMCs. As DNA, the CDR3 is TGTGCCAGCAGACAGGGGACAGATGAGCAGTTCTTC. Encoded protein: CASRQGTDEQFF.